This T cell receptor (beta chain) was sequenced during a study of T cells in Graves' hyperthyroidism and ophthalmopathy (dated by TCRdb to the late 2010s). About the study as a whole: Peripheral blood was collected at initial diagnosis, before any treatment. After blood sampling, hyperthyroidism patients were treated with methimazole at a starting dose of 30 mg daily, and ophthalmopathy patients were treated with high-dose intravenous methylprednisolone. The paper describes TCR Vbeta CDR3 sequencing of 120 to 150 peripheral blood samples, made up of 43 ophthalmopathy patients, 70 to 80 hyperthyroidism patients and roughly 17 progressor patients. Prospective prediction of ophthalmopathy was tested in an independent validation cohort consisting of 18 to 20 hyperthyroidism patients and approximately 16 patients who later progressed to ophthalmopathy. The roughly 90 discovery patients were divided at random into training and test sets in a 7:3 ratio. TCR V-J signatures able to tell the groups apart were searched for in a discovery cohort of approximately 95 patients, of whom 43 had Graves' ophthalmopathy and around 56 had stable Graves' hyperthyroidism. In addition, the study compared T-cell repertoires in thyroid tissue and in blood from six Graves' hyperthyroidism patients. The paper as a whole reports these results and caveats: No statistical method was used to set the sample size in advance, and investigators knew the group allocation. A model built on a 13 V-J signature distinguished ophthalmopathy from stable hyperthyroidism, reaching about 89% sensitivity and under 84% specificity in cross-validation and 80%/75% in testing. During validation, the model predicted progression to ophthalmopathy a median of approximately 6 months ahead of onset, with around 65% sensitivity and less than 85% specificity. Blood samples also contained most of the expanded thyroid clonotypes (frequency above 0.001), which suggests that blood repertoires may reflect thyroid immune responses.

Stable Graves' hyperthyroidism was defined as no progression to ophthalmopathy during 18 months of follow-up. The hyperthyroidism patients were between 18 and 65 years old and newly diagnosed, with a disease duration of less than 2 months. Patients with uncontrolled infections, other autoimmune diseases, pregnancy or lactation were excluded. Diagnoses were established on the basis of clinical symptoms, serum thyroxine and TRAb, thyroid ultrasound, and orbital computed tomography. Ficoll-Paque density gradient centrifugation was used to isolate PBMCs from around 10 ml of fresh peripheral blood. Trizol reagent was used to extract total RNA, and RNA quality was then checked on an Agilent 2100 Bioanalyzer. Of note for this clonotype: Its antigen is currently not known. No base qualities exist here, and no much larger clone lies one base off it.

Amplification of TCR beta CDR3 regions was carried out from RNA transcripts. The first round of RT-PCR for the TCR CDR3 was performed with the HTBI primer set and the Qiagen OneStep RT-PCR kit. Libraries were constructed in a second round of multiplex PCR, after which size selection and purification were performed. Paired-end sequencing of the libraries was performed with 100 bp reads on an Illumina HiSeq2000. The authors' analysis ran thus. SOAPnuke was used to process the raw data, throwing out any read that contained adapters or uncalled bases, had a mean Phred below 15, or lacked an exact constant-primer or identifier match. COPE v1.2.5 was used to merge high-quality paired reads, and clonotypes were defined as unique nucleotide sequences. MiTCR v1.1 was used to align the clonotypes against IMGT TRBV, TRBD and TRBJ reference segments. Only V-J combinations with frequency above 0.0001, covering 98% to 99.2% of repertoires, were analysed. The TCS score was defined as F50 (clonal expansion) divided by E x V (chaos), with BLOSUM62-based TCRdist calculated between CDR3 peptides within each V-J. Welch's t-statistics and random forest reduced 500 to 650 V-J features to roughly 13, which were used in a naive Bayes classifier (R e1071). Using fastp at Q25 and MiXCR, TCRdb reprocessed the public reads and kept productive beta chains. Identical CDR3 proteins give one entry, which carries the most common genes and DNA. The V and J calls were determined by TCRdb, not by the authors. The sample data list over 550,000 distinct CDR3 sequences, and 16% of these were observed just once. Around 18% of the sample is in the top ten clones.

Its CDR3 holds 15 amino acids, cysteine through phenylalanine. Just the 45-base CDR3 DNA is kept, in frame starting at base 1. The junction carries 17 bases between V and J, which are trimmed by 3 bases and 8 bases respectively. The source material was blood. This TCR derives from a woman under 30 with Graves' hyperthyroidism. The chain couples TRBV12-3 or TRBV12-4 to TRBJ2-4, with the D segment identity uncertain. The DNA reads TGTGCCAGCAGTTTCACTTGGACGAGTCCGGACATTCAGTACTTC. It translates as CASSFTWTSPDIQYF.